Shown below are 29 T cell receptor beta chains from a single sample sequenced in a study of memory CD4+ T cells and cytomegalovirus serostatus. Single viable CD3+CD4+CD8-CD45RO+ cells were sorted as the memory CD4+ T cells. Assay used: immunoSEQ multiplex PCR; TCRdb lists only in-frame clones, some missing. The data hold about 48,000 clones, with 78% observed a single time. Sequencing used memory CD4+ T cells from blood. These TCRs come from an adult in good health and CMV-seronegative.

This clone came up once. In DNA, the CDR3 is TGTGCCAGCAGTGCCCTAGGGGTAGCCATAAAGGACGAGCAGTACTTC. This translates into CASSALGVAIKDEQYF. The chain employs TRBV28 and TRBJ2-7; a weak D match, TRBD1 (5 bases). The germline V and J ends were trimmed by 5 bases and 5 bases, with 22 bases remaining between them. Germline V gene data show CDR1 as MDHEN and CDR2 as SYDVKM. This CDR3 contains 16 residues.

This chain joins TRBV6-5 and TRBJ1-4; no firm D call. Trimming shortened V by 6 bases and J by 3 bases, and 2 bases separated the two germline ends. The germline V gene encodes CDR1 MNHEY and CDR2 SVGAGI. This CDR3 has 11 amino acids. CDR3 DNA: TGTGCCAGCAGCTCTAATGAAAAACTGTTTTTT. It encodes CASSSNEKLFF.

The J gene is TRBJ1-2, the V gene TRBV13; no definite D call. The germline gives CDR1 PRHDT, CDR2 FYEKMQ (reference sequence). Trimming removed 0 bases at V and 1 base at J, with 9 bases between. This CDR3 contains 15 residues. The CDR3 DNA sequence: TGTGCCAGCAGCTTAGGCCACACCAATAACTATGGCTACACCTTC. Residues: CASSLGHTNNYGYTF.

The chain combines TRBV5-4 with TRBJ1-1; D call uncertain. V was clipped by 1 base and J by 2 bases, with 9 bases between them. CDR3 size: 14 residues. Per the germline V gene, CDR1 is SGHNT and CDR2 is YYREEE (reference sequence). The CDR3 reads CASSLPELNTEAFF. DNA for the CDR3: TGTGCCAGCAGCTTGCCAGAGCTTAACACTGAAGCTTTCTTT.

The chain couples TRBV28 to TRBJ2-3, with 7 bases that match TRBD1. The J segment lost 7 bases and the V segment lost 5 bases, leaving 9 bases of the junction unmatched. CDR1 and CDR2 from the germline V gene are MDHEN and SYDVKM. The CDR3 spans 14 residues. In nucleotides, the CDR3 is TGTGCCAGCAGTCCCCTGGGACAGTTGAATACGCAGTATTTT. Translation: CASSPLGQLNTQYF.

The chain has TRBV2 and TRBJ2-4; D is perhaps TRBD1 (6 bases). The V and J ends lost 7 bases and 4 bases respectively, with 14 bases between them. Germline assignment: CDR1 SNHLY and CDR2 FYNNEI. This CDR3 spans 14 amino acids. This chain's CDR3 is CASTKQGVKNIQYF. The DNA for the CDR3 is TGTGCCAGCACTAAACAGGGTGTAAAAAACATTCAGTACTTC.

V gene TRBV7-9 combines with J gene TRBJ1-1; TRBD1 is a possible D gene (6 bases). Trimming took off 3 bases at V and 1 base at J, with 9 bases between the two ends. Germline loops: CDR1 SEHNR, CDR2 FQNEAQ (reference sequence). CDR3 length: 14 residues. CDR3 sequence reads: CASSFGQQNTEAFF. The CDR3 nucleotides read TGTGCCAGCAGCTTCGGACAGCAGAACACTGAAGCTTTCTTT.

This rearrangement joins TRBV5-1 to TRBJ1-2, with D hard to call. CDR1 is SGHRS and CDR2 is YFSETQ in the germline V gene. The V end was cut by 2 bases, the J end by 1 base, with 9 bases between. The CDR3 has 14 residues. The DNA of the CDR3 is TGCGCCAGCAGCTTTCGGGAGGGTAACTATGGCTACACCTTC. Its protein is CASSFREGNYGYTF. The complete variable domain, with remaining parts taken from reference TRBV5-1 and TRBJ1-2, reads KAGVTQTPRYLIKTRGQQVTLSCSPISGHRSVSWYQQTPGQGLQFLFEYFSETQRNKGNFPGRFSGRQFSNSRSEMNVSTLELGDSALYLCASSFREGNYGYTFGSGTRLTVV.

V usage is TRBV5-1 and J usage is TRBJ2-3; D is uncertain. V was shortened by 3 bases and J by 0 bases, with 11 bases between the two germline ends. The germline gives CDR1 SGHRS, CDR2 YFSETQ. This CDR3 is built from 15 residues. In DNA, the CDR3 is TGCGCCAGCAGCTCCCTGGGTGGGAGCACAGATACGCAGTATTTT. This translates into CASSSLGGSTDTQYF.

V gene TRBV7-8 combines with J gene TRBJ2-2; D is possibly TRBD2 (6 bases). The V end was cut by 1 base, the J end by 4 bases, with 7 bases between. The CDR3 contains 14 residues. Germline CDR1 SGHVS, CDR2 FQNEAQ. This CDR3 reads CASSLDGSTGELFF. CDR3 DNA: TGTGCCAGCAGCTTAGACGGGAGCACCGGGGAGCTGTTTTTT.

In DNA form, the CDR3 reads TGCGCCAGCAGCTTGGTGGGCGGCTACGAGCAGTACTTC. Translation: CASSLVGGYEQYF. This rearrangement joins TRBV5-1 to TRBJ2-7; D is ambiguous. V lost 0 bases and J lost 3, with 7 bases in between. The CDR3 sequence is 13 residues long. CDR1 SGHRS and CDR2 YFSETQ come from the germline V gene.

The V gene is TRBV11-2, the J gene TRBJ1-1; TRBD1 might be the D (5 bases). The germline gives CDR1 SGHAT, CDR2 FQNNGV. The germline V and J ends were trimmed by 7 bases and 1 base, with 16 bases remaining between them. The CDR3 is 15 amino acids. CDR3 sequence (DNA): TGTGCCAGCACCTTCACCTCGACAGCGAACACTGAAGCTTTCTTT. Its translation: CASTFTSTANTEAFF.

This clone was seen only once. The chain combines TRBV25-1 with TRBJ1-5; D uncertain. This CDR3 is 13 amino acids long. The germline CDR1 and CDR2 sequences are MGHDK and SYGVNS. With 1 base removed from V and 9 bases from J, the gap between germline ends came to 10 bases. The CDR3 sequence: CASSESKGWPQHF. The CDR3 DNA reads TGTGCCAGCAGTGAATCTAAGGGTTGGCCCCAGCATTTT. The full variable domain, its missing parts supplied by reference TRBV25-1 and TRBJ1-5, is EADIYQTPRYLVIGTGKKITLECSQTMGHDKMYWYQQDPGMELHLIHYSYGVNSTEKGDLSSESTVSRIRTEHFPLTLESARPSHTSQYLCASSESKGWPQHFGDGTRLSIL.

This clone was seen a handful of times. This chain links TRBV2 with TRBJ1-2; D call uncertain. Germline CDR1 SNHLY, CDR2 FYNNEI. The CDR3 extends over 14 amino acids. V shed 2 bases and J shed 1 base, with 8 bases lying between them. This CDR3 is CASSEYRSNYGYTF. CDR3 nucleotide sequence: TGTGCCAGCAGTGAATATCGTAGTAACTATGGCTACACCTTC.

The DNA for the CDR3 is TGTGCCAGCAGCTCGGAGTGGAACACTGAAGCTTTCTTT. Translating it yields CASSSEWNTEAFF. The V gene is TRBV7-2, the J gene TRBJ1-1; D is uncertain. Looked up from germline, CDR1 is SGHTA and CDR2 is FQGNSA. This CDR3 has 13 amino acids. The V end was cut by 4 bases, the J end by 1 base, with 7 bases between. The variable domain in full, completed from reference TRBV7-2 and TRBJ1-1, reads GAGVSQSPSNKVTEKGKDVELRCDPISGHTALYWYRQSLGQGLEFLIYFQGNSAPDKSGLPSDRFSAERTGGSVSTLTIQRTQQEDSAVYLCASSSEWNTEAFFGQGTRLTVV.

This clone was observed a few times. The chain employs TRBV5-1 and TRBJ2-3, with unresolved D. Germline values: CDR1 SGHRS, CDR2 YFSETQ. Trimming removed 0 bases from V and 0 bases from J, with 11 bases in between. The CDR3 length is 16 residues. CDR3 sequence (DNA): TGCGCCAGCAGCTTGGGCGTCCTATCTAGCACAGATACGCAGTATTTT. Protein sequence: CASSLGVLSSTDTQYF.

V gene TRBV27 combines with J gene TRBJ2-7, with TRBD2 identical over 12 bases. Trimming cost V 3 bases and J 2 bases; bases outside gene matches: 8. The CDR3 has 17 residues. Germline V CDR1 and CDR2: MNHEY, SMNVEV (reference sequence). CDR3 loop: CASSFRLAGGKPYEQYF. The CDR3 nucleotides read TGTGCCAGCAGTTTTCGGCTAGCGGGAGGGAAACCCTACGAGCAGTACTTC.

V and J are TRBV6-5 and TRBJ2-3; 7 bases line up with TRBD1. Looked up from germline, CDR1 is MNHEY and CDR2 is SVGAGI. The CDR3 runs to 15 residues. V shed 0 bases, J shed 11 bases, and the junction held 11 bases outside the gene matches. In DNA, the CDR3 is TGTGCCAGCAGTTACTCAACACTTGGGACAGTAAGGCAGTATTTT. The encoded protein is CASSYSTLGTVRQYF.

The J gene is TRBJ1-5, the V gene TRBV18; 9 positions match TRBD1. Per germline, CDR1 KGHSH and CDR2 LQKENI. Trimming at V came to 4 bases and at J to 7 bases, leaving 14 bases not matched to a gene. CDR3 length equals 17 residues. CDR3 DNA: TGTGCCAGCTCACGGGATCTGACCGGGACAGGGACCCAGCCCCAGCATTTT. It encodes CASSRDLTGTGTQPQHF.

The chain uses TRBV7-2 and TRBJ2-3; 13 nucleotides align to TRBD2. CDR1 is SGHTA, CDR2 FQGNSA, per germline. The V and J ends lost 4 bases and 5 bases, in that order; junction bases with no gene match: 6. This CDR3 has 16 amino acids. This CDR3 is CASSSTSGGAKDTQYF. The CDR3, as DNA: TGTGCCAGCAGCTCAACTAGCGGGGGGGCGAAAGATACGCAGTATTTT.

Written as DNA, the CDR3 is TGTGCCAGCAGTACTTTAAGCGCAGGGTTCAACTATGGCTACACCTTC. Amino acid sequence: CASSTLSAGFNYGYTF. The gene calls are TRBV25-1 and TRBJ1-2, with D perhaps TRBD1 (5 bases). The CDR3 consists of 16 residues. CDR1 and CDR2 (germline): MGHDK, SYGVNS. The ends were cut back, 5 bases at V and 2 bases at J, with 18 bases in the middle.

The CDR3 loop is CASSLYETDTQYF. The CDR3 bases are TGTGCCAGCAGTTTGTATGAAACAGATACGCAGTATTTT. This chain uses TRBV6-5 with TRBJ2-3, with no clear D. CDR1 is MNHEY, CDR2 SVGAGI, per germline. This CDR3 comprises 13 residues. Between the trimmed V and J ends, which lost 4 bases and 3 bases, there was a span of 8 bases.

This clone appeared a single time. The chain couples TRBV6-9 to TRBJ2-7, with a possible D match to TRBD1 (5 bases). CDR1 and CDR2 from the germline V gene are MNHGY and SVAAGI. Trimming left V 2 bases short and J 0 bases short, with 23 bases between. This CDR3 region has 19 residues. The CDR3 reads CASSYRWGREDLSSYEQYF. The DNA of the CDR3 is TGTGCCAGCAGTTATAGATGGGGCAGGGAAGATTTGAGCTCCTACGAGCAGTACTTC.

This chain connects TRBV28 to TRBJ1-2; 10 bases map to TRBD1. Germline CDR1 is MDHEN and CDR2 is SYDVKM. This CDR3 spans 14 amino acids. The V segment lost 6 bases and the J segment 2 bases; nucleotides outside the gene matches: 3. This CDR3 reads CASRGTGDNYGYTF. CDR3 bases: TGTGCCAGCAGGGGGACAGGGGACAACTATGGCTACACCTTC.

V usage is TRBV18 and J usage is TRBJ2-3; TRBD1 matches 8 bases. Germline CDR1 and CDR2: KGHSH and LQKENI. Losses at the gene ends were 2 bases for V and 2 bases for J; bases not matched to a gene: 3. The CDR3 totals 15 residues. CDR3 loop: CASSPSGQDTDTQYF. The CDR3 region has the DNA TGTGCCAGCTCACCATCGGGACAGGACACAGATACGCAGTATTTT.

The chain couples TRBV28 to TRBJ2-1, with D unclear. V was pared by 2 bases and J by 9 bases, with 8 bases between. Germline V gives CDR1 MDHEN, CDR2 SYDVKM. CDR3 length equals 12 residues. The CDR3 protein is CASSLLKGEQFF. As DNA, the CDR3 is TGTGCCAGCAGTTTACTGAAGGGTGAGCAGTTCTTC. Using reference TRBV28 and TRBJ2-1 for the parts outside the CDR3, the full variable domain is DVKVTQSSRYLVKRTGEKVFLECVQDMDHENMFWYRQDPGLGLRLIYFSYDVKMKEKGDIPEGYSVSREKKERFSLILESASTNQTSMYLCASSLLKGEQFFGPGTRLTVL.

The rearrangement uses TRBV7-6 and TRBJ1-1; D unclear. Trimming stripped 2 bases from V and 5 bases from J, with 18 bases between. This CDR3 is built from 16 residues. Germline V gene sequence: CDR1 SGHVS, CDR2 FNYEAQ. DNA for the CDR3: TGTGCCAGCAGCTTACAAAGTCCGGGATCATCGACTGAAGCTTTCTTT. Translated, it gives CASSLQSPGSSTEAFF.

The rearrangement joins TRBV11-2 to TRBJ1-3; 7 bases are a match to TRBD1. The germline V gene encodes CDR1 SGHAT and CDR2 FQNNGV. The junction had 8 bases not matched to a gene; V was cut back by 2 bases and J by 1 base. The CDR3 consists of 17 residues. CDR3 amino acids: CASSLTGAGRSGNTIYF. Here the CDR3 DNA reads TGTGCCAGCAGCTTAACAGGGGCAGGGAGATCTGGAAACACCATATATTTT.

The genes are TRBV18 and TRBJ2-5; D not resolved. V was cut by 2 bases and J by 2 bases, with 9 bases left in between. This CDR3 is built from 14 residues. Germline CDR1 and CDR2: KGHSH and LQKENI. For the CDR3, the DNA is TGTGCCAGCTCACCAAGGGCGGAACAAGAGACCCAGTACTTC. This sequence encodes CASSPRAEQETQYF.